This record covers a single TCR beta chain. The data derive from a study of cytomegalovirus exposure and HLA in healthy donors. Donors consisted of healthy bone marrow donors. With 60 Vbeta and 13 Jbeta primers, the PCR was carried out. Sequencing was performed with immunoSEQ multiplex PCR; in TCRdb, only in-frame clones are kept and a portion is missing. This table has approximately 84,000 clones, less than 80% appearing once. This receptor was taken from a man aged 35-49 years in good health and CMV-seropositive. The sample consisted of PBMCs.

The CDR3 here is CASRNPKGGESGTDTQYF. The CDR3 DNA reads TGCGCCAGCAGAAACCCAAAGGGAGGGGAGAGCGGCACAGATACGCAGTATTTT. This sequence joins TRBV4-1 and TRBJ2-3, with 7 bases aligning to TRBD2. V trimming: 6 bases; J trimming: 1 base; junction bases outside the gene matches: 16. The CDR3 length is 18 residues. Germline CDR1 reads MGHRA; CDR2 reads YSYEKL.